What follows are 18 T cell receptor beta chains derived from one specimen sequenced in a study of T cell repertoires and HLA-DP antigens. Repertoires were generated with immunoSEQ multiplex PCR, while TCRdb's copy carries only in-frame clones and drops some. The sample holds around 100,000 clones, 80% to 95% seen once. These TCRs' antigens remain unknown. Sequencing was done on a sample of CD4+ T cells from PBMCs. All receptors come from a woman aged 18-29 years in good health and CMV-seronegative.

The chain uses TRBV4-2 and TRBJ2-1; 7 nucleotides line up with TRBD2. This CDR3 region has 15 residues. V was clipped by 0 bases and J by 7 bases; unmatched bases: 6. Germline CDR1 is LGHNA and CDR2 is YNFKEQ. CDR3 sequence: CASSQERTRANEQFF. CDR3 bases: TGTGCCAGCAGCCAAGAACGGACTAGGGCGAATGAGCAGTTCTTC.

V is TRBV18 and J is TRBJ2-4; 9 nucleotides align to TRBD1. This CDR3 comprises 18 residues. Unmatched junction bases numbered 13, after V lost 1 base and J lost 6 bases. CDR1 KGHSH and CDR2 LQKENI come from the germline V gene. Here the CDR3 reads CASSPLDVTGGSTNIQYF. The CDR3 DNA sequence: TGTGCCAGCTCACCACTTGATGTCACAGGGGGCTCAACAAACATTCAGTACTTC.

This chain links TRBV6-5 with TRBJ1-2, with a weak D call TRBD1 (5 bases). The germline V and J ends were trimmed by 2 bases and 4 bases, with 11 bases remaining between them. Germline CDR1 and CDR2: MNHEY and SVGAGI. The CDR3 is made up of 14 amino acids. In DNA form, the CDR3 reads TGTGCCAGCAGTTACGGGGACGGGGGCTATGGCTACACCTTC. It specifies CASSYGDGGYGYTF.

The chain links TRBV5-6 to TRBJ2-3; no reliable D call. This CDR3 contains 14 residues. V lost 1 base to trimming and J lost 2 bases, with 8 bases between them. The germline V gene has CDR1 SGHDT and CDR2 YYEEEE. DNA for the CDR3: TGTGCCAGCAGCTTGCGGCAGGCCACAGATACGCAGTATTTT. It translates to CASSLRQATDTQYF. Supplemented by reference TRBV5-6 and TRBJ2-3, the full variable domain reads DAGVTQSPTHLIKTRGQQVTLRCSPKSGHDTVSWYQQALGQGPQFIFQYYEEEERQRGNFPDRFSGHQFPNYSSELNVNALLLGDSALYLCASSLRQATDTQYFGPGTRLTVL.

V gene TRBV5-4 combines with J gene TRBJ2-5; 7 nucleotides match TRBD2. V shed 4 bases, J shed 5 bases, and the junction held 11 bases outside the gene matches. CDR1 and CDR2 from the germline V gene are SGHNT and YYREEE (reference sequence). This CDR3 is 15 amino acids long. The CDR3 DNA is TGTGCCAGCAGCCCGGAGTCCTGGGGGGGGGAGACCCAGTACTTC. Translating it yields CASSPESWGGETQYF.

The gene calls are TRBV30 and TRBJ2-2, with a possible D match to TRBD2 (6 bases). The CDR3 spans 12 residues. The V gene lost 5 bases and the J gene lost 6 bases, with 10 bases spanning the gap. Germline values: CDR1 GTSNPN, CDR2 SVGIG (reference sequence). The CDR3 nucleotides are TGTGCCTGGGGGGGGAGGCCCGGGGAGCTGTTTTTT. Amino acids: CAWGGRPGELFF.

The chain carries TRBV10-2 and TRBJ1-6; perhaps TRBD1 as D (6 bases). This CDR3 region has 14 residues. Trimming took off 2 bases at V and 6 bases at J, with 8 bases between the two ends. Germline loops: CDR1 WSHSY, CDR2 SAAADI. The CDR3: CASSEQGFNSPLHF. In nucleotides, the CDR3 is TGCGCCAGCAGTGAGCAGGGGTTTAATTCACCCCTCCACTTT.

The V gene is TRBV9, the J gene TRBJ2-7; 8 bases are a match to TRBD2. The CDR3 sequence is 14 residues long. The germline V gene has CDR1 SGDLS and CDR2 YYNGEE. V gave up 3 bases and J gave up 3 bases; unmatched junction bases: 5. The DNA for the CDR3 is TGTGCCAGCAGCGGCGGGACTAGGGGCTACGAGCAGTACTTC. Encoded protein: CASSGGTRGYEQYF.

The chain recombines TRBV5-4 with TRBJ1-6; 8 bases match TRBD1. Germline V gives CDR1 SGHNT, CDR2 YYREEE (reference sequence). This CDR3 region has 16 residues. V was clipped by 4 bases and J by 9 bases; unmatched bases: 12. The CDR3 reads CASSTGQGKRRSPLHF. As DNA, the CDR3 is TGTGCCAGCAGCACCGGACAGGGAAAGAGGCGTTCACCCCTCCACTTT.

This chain connects TRBV10-3 to TRBJ1-4; 9 bases line up with TRBD1. CDR3 length equals 15 residues. After removal of 0 bases from V and 8 bases from J, the junction contained 4 bases not matched to a gene. CDR1 ENHRY and CDR2 SYGVKD come from the germline V gene. In DNA form, the CDR3 reads TGTGCCATCAGTGAGTCGAGGACAGGGGTGGAAAAACTGTTTTTT. Its translation: CAISESRTGVEKLFF.

The rearrangement joins TRBV19 to TRBJ1-3; D remains ambiguous. Germline V CDR1 and CDR2: LNHDA, SQIVND (reference sequence). The CDR3 length is 14 residues. V dropped 6 bases and J dropped 2 bases, with 11 bases sitting between them. CDR3 in amino acids: CASRSQSAGNTIYF. The CDR3 coding sequence is TGTGCCAGTAGGAGCCAGTCGGCTGGAAACACCATATATTTT.

The chain joins TRBV19 to TRBJ2-2, with TRBD2 identical over 13 bases. From germline, CDR1 is LNHDA and CDR2 SQIVND (reference sequence). CDR3 length: 14 amino acids. The V gene end was trimmed by 10 bases and the J gene end by 5 bases; junction bases not matched to a gene: 4. Written as DNA, the CDR3 is TGTGCCACTAAACTAGCGGGAGGGACCGGGGAGCTGTTTTTT. Its translation is CATKLAGGTGELFF.

The rearrangement links TRBV11-2 to TRBJ1-5, with 7 positions matching TRBD1. CDR3 length: 14 amino acids. Germline CDR1 SGHAT, CDR2 FQNNGV. V was pared by 5 bases and J by 4 bases, with 5 bases of the junction left unmatched. The CDR3 here is CASSPGQMNQPQHF. The DNA for the CDR3 is TGTGCCAGCAGCCCGGGACAGATGAATCAGCCCCAGCATTTT.

The V call is TRBV2, the J call TRBJ1-5; D remains ambiguous. The CDR3 is made up of 15 amino acids. From germline, CDR1 is SNHLY and CDR2 FYNNEI. V was cut by 2 bases and J by 0 bases, with 8 bases left in between. The CDR3 DNA sequence: TGTGCCAGCAGTGAACGCAGCCTTAGCAATCAGCCCCAGCATTTT. Translated: CASSERSLSNQPQHF.

The chain links TRBV7-9 to TRBJ2-3, with D maybe TRBD2 (5 bases). The germline V and J ends were trimmed by 0 bases and 2 bases, with 9 bases remaining between them. Per germline, CDR1 SEHNR and CDR2 FQNEAQ (reference sequence). There are 15 residues in the CDR3. The CDR3 protein is CASSLATRTTDTQYF. CDR3 in DNA: TGTGCCAGCAGCTTAGCCACTAGAACCACAGATACGCAGTATTTT. The complete variable domain, with remaining parts taken from reference TRBV7-9 and TRBJ2-3, reads DTGVSQNPRHKITKRGQNVTFRCDPISEHNRLYWYRQTLGQGPEFLTYFQNEAQLEKSRLLSDRFSAERPKGSFSTLEIQRTEQGDSAMYLCASSLATRTTDTQYFGPGTRLTVL.

The chain has TRBV7-9 and TRBJ1-1, with 7 bases lining up with TRBD1. Germline assignment: CDR1 SEHNR and CDR2 FQNEAQ (reference sequence). The ends lost 5 bases at V and 6 bases at J; junction bases unmatched: 15. This CDR3 has 16 residues. The CDR3 DNA sequence: TGTGCCAGCAGCCCCCTTAAGACAGGGAGGGGGGCTGAAGCTTTCTTT. Protein product: CASSPLKTGRGAEAFF.

The sample holds many counts of this clone. J is TRBJ1-5 and V is TRBV15; D not certain. The length of the CDR3 is 14 residues. V lost 2 bases, J lost 7 bases, and 12 bases lay in between. Germline V gene lookup returns CDR1 LNHNV and CDR2 YYDKDF (reference sequence). The chain's CDR3 is CATSRPGSRQPQHF. DNA for the CDR3: TGTGCCACCAGCAGACCGGGGTCCAGGCAGCCCCAGCATTTT.

The DNA for the CDR3 is TGTGCCAGCACAGAAGGTTGGACAGGGGGCTACGAGCAGTACTTC. This codes for CASTEGWTGGYEQYF. The chain has TRBV2 and TRBJ2-7, with 10 bases matching TRBD1. Germline CDR1 SNHLY, CDR2 FYNNEI. The CDR3 runs to 15 residues. Unmatched junction bases numbered 9, after V lost 7 bases and J lost 3 bases.